This T cell receptor (beta chain) was captured by sequencing in a study of T-cell reconstitution after alpha-beta-depleted transplantation in children. The CDR3 is made up of 18 amino acids. V was clipped by 1 base and J by 3 bases, with 20 bases between them. In germline, CDR1 is SGHAT, CDR2 FQNNGV. This clonotype was detected ten times or more. This sample's TCRbeta library carried unique molecular identifier barcodes. One entry per CDR3 protein, called by TCRdb with MiXCR from the PCR reads. Of a few hundred thousand distinct CDR3 sequences in the sample, around 8.9% are singletons; the top ten hold roughly 5.1%.

Specimen: PBMCs from the stem cell graft donor, collected from the stem cell graft. The chain links TRBV11-2 to TRBJ2-3; D gene ambiguous. This sequence originates from a human donor who donated a stem cell graft to a child with SCID. The CDR3 loop reads CASSLGLRVVSGTDTQYF. The CDR3 DNA is TGTGCCAGCAGCTTAGGACTTCGGGTAGTTTCGGGTACAGATACGCAGTATTTT.